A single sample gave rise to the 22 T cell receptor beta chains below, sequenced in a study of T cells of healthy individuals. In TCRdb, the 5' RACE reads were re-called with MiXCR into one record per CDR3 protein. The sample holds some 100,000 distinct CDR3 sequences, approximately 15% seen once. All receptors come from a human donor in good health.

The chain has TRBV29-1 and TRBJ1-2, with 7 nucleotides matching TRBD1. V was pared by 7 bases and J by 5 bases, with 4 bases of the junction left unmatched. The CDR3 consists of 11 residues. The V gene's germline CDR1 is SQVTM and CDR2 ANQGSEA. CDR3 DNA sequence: TGCAGCGGGGGGACAGATTATGGCTACACCTTC. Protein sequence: CSGGTDYGYTF.

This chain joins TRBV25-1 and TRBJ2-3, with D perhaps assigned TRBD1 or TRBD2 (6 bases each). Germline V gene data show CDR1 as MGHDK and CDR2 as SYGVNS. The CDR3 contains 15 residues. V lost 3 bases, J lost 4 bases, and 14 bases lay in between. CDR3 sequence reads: CASSDRGLVADTQYF. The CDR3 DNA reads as TGTGCCAGCAGTGACAGGGGACTCGTCGCAGATACGCAGTATTTT.

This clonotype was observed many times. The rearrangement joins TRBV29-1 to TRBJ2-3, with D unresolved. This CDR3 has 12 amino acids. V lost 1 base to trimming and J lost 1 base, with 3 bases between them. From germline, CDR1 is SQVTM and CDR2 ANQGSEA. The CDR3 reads CSVEGGTDTQYF. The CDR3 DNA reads TGCAGCGTTGAAGGAGGCACAGATACGCAGTATTTT.

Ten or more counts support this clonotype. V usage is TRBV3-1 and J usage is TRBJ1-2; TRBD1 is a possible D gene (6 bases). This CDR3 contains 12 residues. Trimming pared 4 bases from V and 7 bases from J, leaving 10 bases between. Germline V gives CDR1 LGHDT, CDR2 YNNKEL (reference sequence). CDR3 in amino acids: CASSPQGSGYTF. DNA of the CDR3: TGTGCCAGCAGCCCCCAGGGGAGTGGCTACACCTTC.

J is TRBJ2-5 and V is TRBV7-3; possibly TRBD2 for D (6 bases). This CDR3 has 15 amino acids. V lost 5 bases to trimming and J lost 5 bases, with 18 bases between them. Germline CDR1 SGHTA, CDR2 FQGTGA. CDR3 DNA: TGTGCCAGCAGCCACGGGACTGCCGCAGGGGAGACCCAGTACTTC. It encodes CASSHGTAAGETQYF.

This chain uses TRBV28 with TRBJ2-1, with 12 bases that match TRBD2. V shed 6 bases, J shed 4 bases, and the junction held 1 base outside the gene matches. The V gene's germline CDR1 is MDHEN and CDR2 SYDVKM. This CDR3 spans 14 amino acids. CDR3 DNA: TGTGCCAGCAGCCTAGCGGGGGGGTACAATGAGCAGTTCTTC. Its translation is CASSLAGGYNEQFF.

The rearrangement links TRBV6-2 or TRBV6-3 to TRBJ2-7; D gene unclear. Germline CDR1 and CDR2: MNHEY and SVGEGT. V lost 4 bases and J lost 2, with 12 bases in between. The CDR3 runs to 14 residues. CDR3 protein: CASSFGSSAYEQYF. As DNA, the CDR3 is TGTGCCAGCAGTTTTGGGTCCTCTGCCTACGAGCAGTACTTC.

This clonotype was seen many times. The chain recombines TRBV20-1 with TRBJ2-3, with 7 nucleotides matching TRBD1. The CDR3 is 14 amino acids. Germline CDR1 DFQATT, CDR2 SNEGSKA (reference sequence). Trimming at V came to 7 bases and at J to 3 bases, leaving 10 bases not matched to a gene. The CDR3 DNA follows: TGCAGTGTCCTACCCGGGACAGCGACAGATACGCAGTATTTT. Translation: CSVLPGTATDTQYF.

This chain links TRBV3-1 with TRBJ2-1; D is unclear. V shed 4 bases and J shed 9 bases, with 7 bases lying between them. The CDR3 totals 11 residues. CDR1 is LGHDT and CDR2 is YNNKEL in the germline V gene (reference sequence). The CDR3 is CASSLLGEQFF. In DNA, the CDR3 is TGTGCCAGCAGCCTGCTCGGTGAGCAGTTCTTC.

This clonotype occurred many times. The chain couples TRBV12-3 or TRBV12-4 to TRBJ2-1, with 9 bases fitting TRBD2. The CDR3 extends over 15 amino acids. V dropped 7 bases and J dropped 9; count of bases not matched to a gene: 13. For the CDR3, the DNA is TGTGCCAGCACCCCCATAGTGAGCGGGGGGACTGAGCAGTTCTTC. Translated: CASTPIVSGGTEQFF.

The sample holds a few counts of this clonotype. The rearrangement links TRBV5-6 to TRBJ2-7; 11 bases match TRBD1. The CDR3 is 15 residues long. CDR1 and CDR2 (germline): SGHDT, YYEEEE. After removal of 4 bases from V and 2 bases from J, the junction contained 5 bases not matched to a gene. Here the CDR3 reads CASSRGTGGPYEQYF. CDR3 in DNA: TGTGCCAGCAGCCGCGGGACAGGGGGGCCCTACGAGCAGTACTTC.

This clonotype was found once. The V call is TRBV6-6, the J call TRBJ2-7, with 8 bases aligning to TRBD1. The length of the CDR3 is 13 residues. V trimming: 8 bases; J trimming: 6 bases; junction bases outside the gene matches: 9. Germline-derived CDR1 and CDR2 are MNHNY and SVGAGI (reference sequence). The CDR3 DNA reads TGTGCCAGCCAGCTCGGACAGGGTTCCGAGCAGTACTTC. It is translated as CASQLGQGSEQYF.

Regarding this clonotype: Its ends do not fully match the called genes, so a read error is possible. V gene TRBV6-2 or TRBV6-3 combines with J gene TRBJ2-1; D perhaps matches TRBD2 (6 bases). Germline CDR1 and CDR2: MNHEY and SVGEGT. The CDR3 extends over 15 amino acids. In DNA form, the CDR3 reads TGTGCCAGCAGCGGGCGGGATTTTGTTCGTAATGAGCAGGTCTTC. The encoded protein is CASSGRDFVRNEQVF.

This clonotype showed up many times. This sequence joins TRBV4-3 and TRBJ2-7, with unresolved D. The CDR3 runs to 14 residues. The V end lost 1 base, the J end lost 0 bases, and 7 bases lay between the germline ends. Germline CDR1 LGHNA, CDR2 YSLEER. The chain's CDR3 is CASSQGASSYEQYF. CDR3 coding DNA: TGCGCCAGCAGCCAAGGGGCCAGCTCCTACGAGCAGTACTTC.

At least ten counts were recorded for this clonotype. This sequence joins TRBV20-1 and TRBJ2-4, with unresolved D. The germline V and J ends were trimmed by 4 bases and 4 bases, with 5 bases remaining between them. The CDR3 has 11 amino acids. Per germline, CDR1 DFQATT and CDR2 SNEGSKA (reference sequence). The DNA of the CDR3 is TGCAGTGCTATAAGAAAAAACATTCAGTACTTC. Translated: CSAIRKNIQYF.

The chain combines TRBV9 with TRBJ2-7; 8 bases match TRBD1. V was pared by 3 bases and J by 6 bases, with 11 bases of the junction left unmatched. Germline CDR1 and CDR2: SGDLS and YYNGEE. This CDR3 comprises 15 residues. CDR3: CASSAKTGAASEQYF. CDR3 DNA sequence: TGTGCCAGCAGCGCCAAGACAGGGGCTGCTAGCGAGCAGTACTTC. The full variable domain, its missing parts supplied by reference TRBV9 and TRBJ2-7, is DSGVTQTPKHLITATGQRVTLRCSPRSGDLSVYWYQQSLDQGLQFLIQYYNGEERAKGNILERFSAQQFPDLHSELNLSSLELGDSALYFCASSAKTGAASEQYFGPGTRLTVT.

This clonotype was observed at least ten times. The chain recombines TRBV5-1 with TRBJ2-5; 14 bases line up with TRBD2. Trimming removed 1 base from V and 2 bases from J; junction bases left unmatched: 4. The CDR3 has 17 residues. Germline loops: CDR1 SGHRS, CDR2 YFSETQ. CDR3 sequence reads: CASSLWTSGGQQETQYF. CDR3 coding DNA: TGCGCCAGCAGCTTGTGGACTAGCGGGGGGCAACAAGAGACCCAGTACTTC.

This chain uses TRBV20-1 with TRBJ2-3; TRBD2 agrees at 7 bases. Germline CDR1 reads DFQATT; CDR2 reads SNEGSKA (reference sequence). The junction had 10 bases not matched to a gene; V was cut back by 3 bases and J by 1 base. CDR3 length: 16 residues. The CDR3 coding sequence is TGCAGTGCTAGTGGGATTGGAGCGGGACGCACAGATACGCAGTATTTT. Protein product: CSASGIGAGRTDTQYF.

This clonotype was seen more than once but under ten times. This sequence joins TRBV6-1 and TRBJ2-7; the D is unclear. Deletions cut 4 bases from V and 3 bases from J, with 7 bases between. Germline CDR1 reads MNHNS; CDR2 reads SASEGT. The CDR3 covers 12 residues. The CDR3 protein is CASSGPVYEQYF. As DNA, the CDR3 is TGTGCCAGCAGTGGCCCAGTCTACGAGCAGTACTTC.

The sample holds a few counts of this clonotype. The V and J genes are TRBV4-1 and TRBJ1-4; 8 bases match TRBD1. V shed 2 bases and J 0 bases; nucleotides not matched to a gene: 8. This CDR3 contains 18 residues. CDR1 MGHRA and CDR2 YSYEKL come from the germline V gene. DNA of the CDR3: TGCGCCAGCAGCCAAAGCGGGACAGGCGCCCCAACTAATGAAAAACTGTTTTTT. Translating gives CASSQSGTGAPTNEKLFF.

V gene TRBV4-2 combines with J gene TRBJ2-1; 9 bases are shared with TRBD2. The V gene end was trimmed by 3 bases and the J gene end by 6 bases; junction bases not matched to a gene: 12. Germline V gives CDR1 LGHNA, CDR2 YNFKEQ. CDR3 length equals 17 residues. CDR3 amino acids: CASSHPHRGGAPNEQFF. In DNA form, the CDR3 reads TGTGCCAGCAGCCACCCCCATCGCGGGGGGGCGCCCAATGAGCAGTTCTTC.

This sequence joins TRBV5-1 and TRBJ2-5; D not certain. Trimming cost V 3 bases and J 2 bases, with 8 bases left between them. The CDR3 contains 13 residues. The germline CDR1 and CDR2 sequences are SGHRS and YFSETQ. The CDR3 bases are TGCGCCAGCAGCTACGACCGGCAAGAGACCCAGTACTTC. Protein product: CASSYDRQETQYF.